This record concerns one T cell receptor beta chain sequence. This clone may be a read error of a much larger clone one base away. New diagnoses, under 2 months' duration, and ages 18 to 65 characterized the hyperthyroidism patients. The entry originates in a study of Graves' ophthalmopathy and Graves' hyperthyroidism. This CDR3 spans 16 amino acids. J was trimmed by 4 bases and V by 0 bases; bases with no gene match: 5. Germline CDR1 reads SGHTA; CDR2 reads FQGTGA. Beta-chain TCR CDR3 regions were amplified from RNA transcripts. HTBI primers were employed in first-round RT-PCR, then a second-round multiplex PCR followed. TCRdb independently ran MiXCR on the multiplex PCR reads; one entry per CDR3 protein. The data contain around 1,200,000 distinct CDR3 sequences, approximately 35% of them singletons.

The chain couples TRBV7-3 to TRBJ2-5; 10 nucleotides agree with TRBD1. This receptor was taken from an adult man with Graves' hyperthyroidism. Sequencing was performed on peripheral blood or thyroid tissue (not recorded which). CDR3 region: CASSLTPTGGRETQYF. In DNA, the CDR3 is TGTGCCAGCAGCTTAACCCCGACAGGGGGCCGAGAGACCCAGTACTTC.